This TCR beta chain was sequenced in a study of blood T cells in healthy people across ages. Trimming cost V 2 bases and J 5 bases, with 7 bases left between them. Germline CDR1 MNHNY, CDR2 SVGAGI (reference sequence). CDR3 length: 13 residues. A sample-barcoded 5' primer and a J-beta primer mix were used in a second PCR of roughly 7 to 11 cycles. Each CDR3 protein gets one entry after TCRdb re-called the 5' RACE reads with MiXCR. Here the sample spans around 1.5 million distinct CDR3 sequences, roughly 32% being singletons. The source material was blood. The V and J genes are TRBV6-6 and TRBJ2-1; D may be TRBD1 (6 bases). The origin of this receptor is a woman in her twenties or thirties in good health. The CDR3 bases are TGTGCCAGCAGTTACCCAGGGGACAATGAGCAGTTCTTC. Residues: CASSYPGDNEQFF.